Below, one T cell receptor (beta chain) is given with its context. The sample is drawn from a study of radiotherapy plus CTLA-4 blockade in lung cancer. Study-level information: Across the patients, objective responses occurred in approximately 17%, and disease control in roughly 30%.

Libraries were prepared by immunoSEQ multiplex PCR; TCRdb keeps only in-frame clonotypes and omits some of them. The table shows around 82,000 clones, with around 78% occurring only once. The CDR3 consists of 11 residues. From germline, CDR1 is MNHEY and CDR2 SVGAGI. The TCR originated in a human donor with non-small cell lung cancer whose response to radiotherapy plus ipilimumab could not be evaluated. Some clones in this sample may be carry-over from other donors' samples. The sample here was peripheral blood, taken from a patient treated with radiotherapy plus ipilimumab. This chain uses TRBV6-5 with TRBJ1-1; possible D gene TRBD1, 6 bases. The CDR3 nucleotides read TGTGTTGGGGGCTCCGGAGCTGAAGCTTTCTTT. Its protein product is CVGGSGAEAFF.